These 8 T cell receptor beta chains were all obtained from the same sample, sequenced in a study of cytomegalovirus exposure and HLA in healthy donors. Primers for the PCR totalled 60 Vbeta and 13 Jbeta. Sequenced by immunoSEQ multiplex PCR; TCRdb stores in-frame clones only, minus some. The sample yields about 120,000 clones, 83% seen once. The material sequenced was PBMCs. The origin of the receptors is a woman in her forties in good health and CMV-seropositive.

The chain carries TRBV28 and TRBJ1-1; tentative D call: TRBD1 (5 bases). The germline V and J ends were trimmed by 2 bases and 0 bases, with 19 bases remaining between them. CDR3 length: 18 amino acids. Germline values: CDR1 MDHEN, CDR2 SYDVKM. This CDR3 reads CASSLETDQSILNTEAFF. The CDR3 coding sequence is TGTGCCAGCAGTTTAGAGACAGACCAGTCAATACTGAACACTGAAGCTTTCTTT.

The chain recombines TRBV10-1 with TRBJ1-5; weak D call: TRBD1 (5 bases). V gave up 6 bases and J gave up 9 bases, with 21 bases separating them. Germline V gene sequence: CDR1 WNHNN, CDR2 SYGVQD (reference sequence). The CDR3 sequence is 15 residues long. For the CDR3, the DNA is TGCGCCAGCAGAGCCCGACAGACTAGGCTCGGGCCCCAGCATTTT. Translation gives CASRARQTRLGPQHF.

In this sample, this clone turned up once. The chain recombines TRBV7-3 with TRBJ1-5, with a tentative D call TRBD1 (5 bases). The CDR3 sequence is 16 residues long. V lost 4 bases to trimming and J lost 3 bases, with 16 bases between them. The V gene's germline CDR1 is SGHTA and CDR2 FQGTGA. CDR3 region: CASSSPIVDTNQPQHF. As DNA, the CDR3 is TGTGCCAGCAGCTCCCCGATAGTGGACACCAATCAGCCCCAGCATTTT.

This clone is a singleton in its sample. This rearrangement joins TRBV19 to TRBJ2-2; D call uncertain. The germline V gene has CDR1 LNHDA and CDR2 SQIVND (reference sequence). The V end was cut by 1 base, the J end by 1 base, with 7 bases between. This CDR3 has 15 amino acids. CDR3 in DNA: TGTGCCAGTAGTATAGGGCTTTTGAACACCGGGGAGCTGTTTTTT. Translated: CASSIGLLNTGELFF.

The DNA for the CDR3 is TGTGCCAGCAGTGAGCTTTACAAGGAGGGTGGCTACACCTTC. Its protein is CASSELYKEGGYTF. V is TRBV6-1 and J is TRBJ1-2; D unclear. V lost 3 bases and J lost 7, with 15 bases in between. In germline, CDR1 is MNHNS, CDR2 SASEGT. The CDR3 consists of 14 residues.

The genes are TRBV5-1 and TRBJ2-3, with 11 bases identical to TRBD2. The length of the CDR3 is 16 residues. The V gene's germline CDR1 is SGHRS and CDR2 YFSETQ. Trimming cost V 5 bases and J 1 base; bases outside gene matches: 6. The CDR3 bases are TGCGCCAGCAGTAGGCTAGCGGGAGGTCGCACAGATACGCAGTATTTT. Its protein product is CASSRLAGGRTDTQYF. Variable domain in full (rest from reference TRBV5-1 and TRBJ2-3): KAGVTQTPRYLIKTRGQQVTLSCSPISGHRSVSWYQQTPGQGLQFLFEYFSETQRNKGNFPGRFSGRQFSNSRSEMNVSTLELGDSALYLCASSRLAGGRTDTQYFGPGTRLTVL.

This CDR3 reads CASSSSRGGAGGGEWQYF. In nucleotides, the CDR3 is TGTGCCAGCAGCTCCTCCCGTGGGGGGGCTGGCGGAGGAGAGTGGCAGTACTTC. V and J are TRBV9 and TRBJ2-7; a weak D match, TRBD2 (7 bases). CDR3 length: 18 residues. CDR1 is SGDLS and CDR2 is YYNGEE in the germline V gene. The V and J ends lost 4 bases and 9 bases respectively, with 32 bases between them.

In DNA form, the CDR3 reads TGCGCCAGCAGCCAAGATGGCAGAAGCACAGATACGCAGTATTTT. It translates to CASSQDGRSTDTQYF. The chain combines TRBV4-3 with TRBJ2-3; D uncertain. This CDR3 is built from 15 residues. CDR1 and CDR2 (germline): LGHNA, YSLEER. V lost 0 bases to trimming and J lost 0 bases, with 7 bases between them.